These T cell receptor beta chains were read from a single sample in a study of blood T cell repertoires in COVID-19. Measured with immunoSEQ multiplex PCR; TCRdb has only the in-frame clones, and not every one. The sample has approximately 290,000 clones, 90% seen once. Sequencing was carried out using PBMCs or T cells enriched from blood (not recorded which). The source of these receptors is a woman aged 30 to 39 who had recovered from COVID-19. Each CDR3 is given with its conserved first and last residue. The order of the fields is D gene, J gene, CDR3 length, clone size, V gene, CDR3 DNA, CDR3 protein. D genes are given only for firm matches. Expanded clones are given a class, and other clones once, few, many or no size at all.

D: TRBD2; J: TRBJ2-1; length: 18; size: -; V: TRBV9; DNA: TGTGCCAGCAGCGTAGAGGCGGGAGGCCCGAAAGGGAGCAATGAGCAGTTCTTC; CDR3: CASSVEAGGPKGSNEQFF
D: -; J: TRBJ1-6; length: 15; size: few; V: TRBV19; DNA: TGTGCCAGTAGTCCTTGGACTGCCAAGGGTTCACCCCTCCACTTT; CDR3: CASSPWTAKGSPLHF
D: TRBD1; J: TRBJ1-1; length: 19; size: -; V: TRBV5-1; DNA: TGCGCCAGCAGCCCTAACCCTTTTCAGACAGGGGGCATGAACACTGAAGCTTTCTTT; CDR3: CASSPNPFQTGGMNTEAFF
D: -; J: TRBJ1-6; length: 14; size: -; V: TRBV2; DNA: TGTGCCAGCAGTGCCTTAGATGAGATCTCACCCCTCCACTTT; CDR3: CASSALDEISPLHF
D: -; J: TRBJ1-1; length: 14; size: -; V: TRBV7-9; DNA: TGTGCCAGCAGCTTTGACAACGGGAACACTGAAGCTTTCTTT; CDR3: CASSFDNGNTEAFF
D: TRBD1; J: TRBJ1-3; length: 17; size: -; V: TRBV18; DNA: TGTGCCAGCTCACCACAAGAGACAGGGGTTACTGGAAACACCATATATTTT; CDR3: CASSPQETGVTGNTIYF
D: TRBD2; J: TRBJ2-3; length: 14; size: -; V: TRBV27; DNA: TGTGCCAGCAGTTTCGCTAGCGGGAAGGATACGCAGTATTTT; CDR3: CASSFASGKDTQYF
D: TRBD1; J: TRBJ2-7; length: 13; size: -; V: TRBV11-2; DNA: TGTGCCAGCAGTGGACAGGGCCCCTACGAGCAGTACTTC; CDR3: CASSGQGPYEQYF
D: TRBD2; J: TRBJ2-3; length: 14; size: -; V: TRBV29-1; DNA: TGCAGCGTCGAGAGCGGGAGAGCGACAGATACGCAGTATTTT; CDR3: CSVESGRATDTQYF
D: -; J: TRBJ1-1; length: 13; size: -; V: TRBV18; DNA: TGTGCCAGCTTAGGCGACTCATATGGTGAAGCTTTCTTT; CDR3: CASLGDSYGEAFF
D: TRBD2; J: TRBJ2-5; length: 17; size: -; V: TRBV7-2; DNA: TGTGCCAGCAGCTTAGCCCCCGGGACTAGCGGCCAAGAGACCCAGTACTTC; CDR3: CASSLAPGTSGQETQYF
D: -; J: TRBJ1-1; length: 12; size: -; V: TRBV24-1; DNA: TGTGCCACCAGTGGCCGAGGACAGAAAGCTTTCTTT; CDR3: CATSGRGQKAFF
D: TRBD2; J: TRBJ2-5; length: 14; size: -; V: TRBV5-1; DNA: TGCGCCAGCAGCTTAGAACTAGCGGGAGAGACCCAGTACTTC; CDR3: CASSLELAGETQYF
D: -; J: TRBJ2-3; length: 12; size: -; V: TRBV18; DNA: TGTGCCAGCCGGGAAAGTGAAGATACGCAGTATTTT; CDR3: CASRESEDTQYF
D: -; J: TRBJ1-5; length: 13; size: -; V: TRBV12-5; DNA: TGTGCTAGTGGCCTAGGTCTCAATCAGCCCCAGCATTTT; CDR3: CASGLGLNQPQHF
D: -; J: TRBJ2-5; length: 13; size: -; V: TRBV12-3/TRBV12-4; DNA: TGTGCCAGCAGGCTGGACACCCAAGAGACCCAGTACTTC; CDR3: CASRLDTQETQYF
D: TRBD1; J: TRBJ2-7; length: 13; size: -; V: TRBV29-1; DNA: TGCAGCGTAGCCGGGACAGGGCGCACCGAGCAGTACTTC; CDR3: CSVAGTGRTEQYF
D: -; J: TRBJ1-5; length: 15; size: -; V: TRBV28; DNA: TGTGCCAGCAATCAGTACCCACGGGTCAGTCAGCCCCAGCATTTT; CDR3: CASNQYPRVSQPQHF
D: -; J: TRBJ2-1; length: 14; size: once; V: TRBV18; DNA: TGTGCCAGCTCACCGCGGGACGGCTACAATGAGCAGTTCTTC; CDR3: CASSPRDGYNEQFF
D: TRBD2; J: TRBJ2-6; length: 18; size: -; V: TRBV27; DNA: TGTGCCAGCAGTTTATACAGCGGGAGGGGCTCTGGGGCCAACGTCCTGACTTTC; CDR3: CASSLYSGRGSGANVLTF
D: TRBD2; J: TRBJ2-1; length: 14; size: -; V: TRBV28; DNA: TGTGCCAGTTTAGCGGGAAGCGCCTACAATGAGCAGTTCTTC; CDR3: CASLAGSAYNEQFF
D: TRBD1; J: TRBJ2-1; length: 16; size: -; V: TRBV6-2/TRBV6-3; DNA: TGTGCCAGCAGTTACCCCCAAGGGGGCGGTGTAAGTGAGCAGTTCTTC; CDR3: CASSYPQGGGVSEQFF
D: TRBD2; J: TRBJ2-1; length: 14; size: -; V: TRBV6-2/TRBV6-3; DNA: TGTGCCAGCAGTTACCAGCGGGAGATGAATGAGCAGTTCTTC; CDR3: CASSYQREMNEQFF
D: -; J: TRBJ2-2; length: 18; size: -; V: TRBV9; DNA: TGTGCCAGCAGCGCTACAGGGGGCCTAGCGGGAGCTCACGGGGAGCTGTTTTTT; CDR3: CASSATGGLAGAHGELFF
D: -; J: TRBJ1-2; length: 13; size: few; V: TRBV3-1/TRBV3-2; DNA: TGTGCCAGCAGCCAATCGGACAGCTATGGCTACACCTTC; CDR3: CASSQSDSYGYTF
D: -; J: TRBJ1-6; length: 14; size: few; V: TRBV30; DNA: TGTGCCTGGAGGAGCGGGGACTATAATTCACCCCTCCACTTT; CDR3: CAWRSGDYNSPLHF
D: TRBD1; J: TRBJ1-5; length: 14; size: -; V: TRBV28; DNA: TGTGCCAGCAGACAGGGGGGCAACAATCAGCCCCAGCATTTT; CDR3: CASRQGGNNQPQHF
D: -; J: TRBJ1-1; length: 14; size: -; V: TRBV10-2; DNA: TGCGCCAGCAGTGAGCCAAACCGGAGGGCTGAAGCTTTCTTT; CDR3: CASSEPNRRAEAFF
D: TRBD2; J: TRBJ2-1; length: 15; size: -; V: TRBV6-5; DNA: TGTGCCAGCAGTAGCCGGGAGGGCCTCGACAATGAGCAGTTCTTC; CDR3: CASSSREGLDNEQFF
D: TRBD2; J: TRBJ2-1; length: 18; size: -; V: TRBV4-3; DNA: TGCGCCAGCAGCCGGGGGGCTAGCGGGATCCCTTCAGACAATGAGCAGTTCTTC; CDR3: CASSRGASGIPSDNEQFF
D: -; J: TRBJ1-5; length: 16; size: -; V: TRBV5-1; DNA: TGCGCCAGCAGCTTGGCTGGGGGGGGCGGCAATCAGCCCCAGCATTTT; CDR3: CASSLAGGGGNQPQHF
D: TRBD2; J: TRBJ2-1; length: 15; size: -; V: TRBV19; DNA: TGTGCCAGTAGTATCAAGGCGGGAGAGTACAATGAGCAGTTCTTC; CDR3: CASSIKAGEYNEQFF
D: -; J: TRBJ2-1; length: 16; size: -; V: TRBV6-5; DNA: TGTGCCAGCAGTTTTACCCCCATAGCGACCTACAATGAGCAGTTCTTC; CDR3: CASSFTPIATYNEQFF
D: -; J: TRBJ1-1; length: 15; size: once; V: TRBV27; DNA: TGTGCCAGCAGTTTAGGGGGGGCGATTAACACTGAAGCTTTCTTT; CDR3: CASSLGGAINTEAFF
D: -; J: TRBJ1-3; length: 14; size: once; V: TRBV19; DNA: TGTGCCACCCATCGGGGTGCCTCTGGAAACACCATATATTTT; CDR3: CATHRGASGNTIYF
D: -; J: TRBJ2-3; length: 11; size: -; V: TRBV7-2; DNA: TGTGCCAGCAGGGTCGGGGATACGCAGTATTTT; CDR3: CASRVGDTQYF
D: -; J: TRBJ2-7; length: 15; size: -; V: TRBV4-1; DNA: TGCGCCAGCAGCCAAGAACTGACAGTTCACTACGAGCAGTACTTC; CDR3: CASSQELTVHYEQYF
D: TRBD2; J: TRBJ2-3; length: 15; size: -; V: TRBV9; DNA: TGTGCCAGCAGCAAACTAGCGGCTAGCACAGATACGCAGTATTTT; CDR3: CASSKLAASTDTQYF
D: -; J: TRBJ2-7; length: 13; size: -; V: TRBV4-1; DNA: TGCGCCAGCAGCGGCGGGAACTCCTACGAGCAGTACTTC; CDR3: CASSGGNSYEQYF
D: TRBD1; J: TRBJ1-2; length: 16; size: -; V: TRBV7-2; DNA: TGTGCCAGCAGCTTAGGTGGGGGACAGACTAACTATGGCTACACCTTC; CDR3: CASSLGGGQTNYGYTF
D: -; J: TRBJ2-1; length: 13; size: -; V: TRBV7-2; DNA: TGTGCCAGCAGCTTAGAGGGGGGGAATGAGCAGTTCTTC; CDR3: CASSLEGGNEQFF
D: -; J: TRBJ1-5; length: 13; size: -; V: TRBV12-3/TRBV12-4; DNA: TGTGCCAGCAGAGCCGCGACATATCAGCCCCAGCATTTT; CDR3: CASRAATYQPQHF
D: -; J: TRBJ2-7; length: 11; size: -; V: TRBV28; DNA: TGTGCCAGCAGTTCCAACTACGAGCAGTACTTC; CDR3: CASSSNYEQYF